The 22 T cell receptor beta chains below come from one sample, sequenced in a study of blood T cell repertoires in COVID-19 (dated by TCRdb to between 2020 and 2021). Receptors were amplified or captured by the immunoSEQ multiplex PCR assay. TCRdb carries this immuneACCESS record with in-frame sequences only. Its versions omit some clonotypes, under half of them owing to an unresolved V gene in the studies checked, with the rest unexplained. This sample holds roughly 410,000 clones; 75% to 90% were observed only once. The top ten hold roughly 1.4% of the sample. The sample consisted of peripheral blood. These TCRs come from a woman in her thirties or forties with COVID-19, enrolled during active disease.

DNA of the CDR3: TGTGCCATCAGTGAGGGACTTTACGGATATGGCTACACCTTC. Its translation is CAISEGLYGYGYTF. The rearrangement links TRBV10-3 to TRBJ1-2; D gene ambiguous. With 2 bases removed from V and 5 bases from J, the gap between germline ends came to 12 bases. The germline V gene has CDR1 ENHRY and CDR2 SYGVKD. The CDR3 is 14 residues long.

The CDR3 here is CASSQDGAIGTDTQYF. The CDR3 DNA reads TGTGCCAGCAGCCAAGATGGGGCGATAGGGACAGATACGCAGTATTTT. The rearrangement joins TRBV4-2 to TRBJ2-3, with D possibly matching TRBD1 (5 bases). Germline CDR1 LGHNA, CDR2 YNFKEQ. With 0 bases removed from V and 3 bases from J, the gap between germline ends came to 13 bases. The CDR3 totals 16 residues.

CDR3 sequence: CSASLDSNQPQHF. The CDR3 nucleotides are TGCAGTGCTAGTCTAGATAGCAATCAGCCCCAGCATTTT. The chain employs TRBV20-1 and TRBJ1-5; D is unclear. From germline, CDR1 is DFQATT and CDR2 SNEGSKA (reference sequence). The CDR3 runs 13 residues. V lost 3 bases, J lost 0 bases, and 6 bases lay in between.

V and J are TRBV6-4 and TRBJ1-5; D not certain. From germline, CDR1 is MRHNA and CDR2 SNTAGT. The CDR3 has 15 residues. Trimming pared 4 bases from V and 0 bases from J, leaving 10 bases between. The CDR3 loop is CASSVDGNSNQPQHF. The CDR3, as DNA: TGTGCCAGCAGTGTCGACGGGAATAGCAATCAGCCCCAGCATTTT.

J is TRBJ2-7 and V is TRBV7-3; D is possibly TRBD1 (6 bases). The V and J ends lost 0 bases and 7 bases respectively, with 10 bases between them. Per the germline V gene, CDR1 is SGHTA and CDR2 is FQGTGA. The CDR3 consists of 13 residues. The CDR3 DNA reads TGTGCCAGCAGCTTAACAGGGGGTCGAGAGCAGTACTTC. Its protein is CASSLTGGREQYF.

In its sample, this clone was seen a few times. Here the CDR3 DNA reads TGTGCCAGCAGCCACCTAACCGATGGACAGGGAAATGAAAAACTGTTTTTT. Protein sequence: CASSHLTDGQGNEKLFF. V and J are TRBV3-1 (or the pseudogene TRBV3-2) and TRBJ1-4; 8 bases are a match to TRBD1. V shed 3 bases and J 5 bases; nucleotides not matched to a gene: 11. This CDR3 has 17 residues. Germline V lookup: CDR1 LGHDT, CDR2 YNNKEL (reference sequence).

This chain links TRBV5-1 with TRBJ2-4; TRBD2 is a possible D gene (6 bases). This CDR3 is 17 amino acids long. V shed 4 bases and J shed 0 bases, with 17 bases lying between them. The germline V gene has CDR1 SGHRS and CDR2 YFSETQ. The CDR3 is CASSSGGVRLAKNIQYF. In DNA form, the CDR3 reads TGCGCCAGCAGCAGCGGAGGGGTCAGACTAGCCAAAAACATTCAGTACTTC.

The genes are TRBV4-3 and TRBJ1-6; no firm D call. Trimming stripped 3 bases from V and 0 bases from J, with 9 bases between. This CDR3 is built from 16 residues. The germline CDR1 and CDR2 sequences are LGHNA and YSLEER. CDR3 protein: CASSHGVSSYNSPLHF. The CDR3 DNA is TGCGCCAGCAGCCACGGGGTTAGCTCCTATAATTCACCCCTCCACTTT.

The rearrangement links TRBV5-4 to TRBJ2-1, with 7 bases aligning to TRBD1. This CDR3 region has 19 residues. V lost 3 bases to trimming and J lost 4 bases; unmatched junction nucleotides: 19. Germline lookup yields CDR1 SGHNT and CDR2 YYREEE (reference sequence). The DNA for the CDR3 is TGTGCCAGCAGCTCTGAAAAGGGCAGGGGGACGATGGGATACAATGAGCAGTTCTTC. It encodes CASSSEKGRGTMGYNEQFF. Variable domain in full (rest from reference TRBV5-4 and TRBJ2-1): ETGVTQSPTHLIKTRGQQVTLRCSSQSGHNTVSWYQQALGQGPQFIFQYYREEENGRGNFPPRFSGLQFPNYSSELNVNALELDDSALYLCASSSEKGRGTMGYNEQFFGPGTRLTVL.

This clone was counted a few times. V and J are TRBV14 and TRBJ1-2, with 11 nucleotides matching TRBD1. CDR3 length equals 19 residues. Germline lookup yields CDR1 SGHDN and CDR2 FVKESK. J gave up 5 bases and V 0 bases, and 14 bases lay outside the gene matches. CDR3 in DNA: TGTGCCAGCAGCCAAGACCCCGGACAGGGGGCAAGTTGGTGGTATGGCTACACCTTC. Translation: CASSQDPGQGASWWYGYTF. The complete variable domain, with remaining parts taken from reference TRBV14 and TRBJ1-2, reads EAGVTQFPSHSVIEKGQTVTLRCDPISGHDNLYWYRRVMGKEIKFLLHFVKESKQDESGMPNNRFLAERTGGTYSTLKVQPAELEDSGVYFCASSQDPGQGASWWYGYTFGSGTRLTVV.

V and J are TRBV6-5 and TRBJ1-1; tentatively, D is TRBD1 (5 bases). Germline V lookup: CDR1 MNHEY, CDR2 SVGAGI. This CDR3 is 14 amino acids long. The V and J ends lost 4 bases and 7 bases respectively, with 16 bases between them. The CDR3 sequence: CASSSGMGGGEAFF. For the CDR3, the DNA is TGTGCCAGCAGTTCGGGGATGGGGGGAGGTGAAGCTTTCTTT.

The chain employs TRBV7-3 and TRBJ2-3; TRBD2 matches at 8 bases. Germline V CDR1 and CDR2: SGHTA, FQGTGA. The CDR3 covers 13 residues. Trimming cost V 4 bases and J 7 bases; bases outside gene matches: 4. The CDR3 is CASSSVSGNTQYF. The DNA of the CDR3 is TGTGCCAGCAGCTCCGTTAGCGGGAATACGCAGTATTTT. The whole variable domain, filled in from reference TRBV7-3 and TRBJ2-3, reads GAGVSQTPSNKVTEKGKYVELRCDPISGHTALYWYRQSLGQGPEFLIYFQGTGAADDSGLPNDRFFAVRPEGSVSTLKIQRTERGDSAVYLCASSSVSGNTQYFGPGTRLTVL.

V is TRBV19 and J is TRBJ1-5; tentatively, D is TRBD1 (6 bases). V was cut by 9 bases and J by 6 bases, with 12 bases left in between. Germline values: CDR1 LNHDA, CDR2 SQIVND (reference sequence). There are 12 residues in the CDR3. This chain's CDR3 is CASGGGTQPQHF. CDR3 in DNA: TGTGCCAGCGGGGGGGGCACTCAGCCCCAGCATTTT.

The DNA for the CDR3 is TGTGCCAGCAGCCTCGGGGCAGGGGGGAGGAACACTGAAGCTTTCTTT. Its protein product is CASSLGAGGRNTEAFF. V gene TRBV6-4 combines with J gene TRBJ1-1, with 7 bases matching TRBD1. Per the germline V gene, CDR1 is MRHNA and CDR2 is SNTAGT. The CDR3 totals 16 residues. The V segment lost 6 bases and the J segment 1 base; nucleotides outside the gene matches: 11.

The chain couples TRBV9 to TRBJ1-1; possibly TRBD1 for D (5 bases). The CDR3 loop spans 15 amino acids. Trimming pared 4 bases from V and 5 bases from J, leaving 18 bases between. CDR1 SGDLS and CDR2 YYNGEE come from the germline V gene. This chain's CDR3 is CASSPNRGGRTEAFF. In DNA form, the CDR3 reads TGTGCCAGCAGCCCGAACCGGGGGGGGAGGACTGAAGCTTTCTTT.

The chain couples TRBV5-6 to TRBJ1-2; D not certain. V was pared by 2 bases and J by 7 bases, with 15 bases between. The V gene's germline CDR1 is SGHDT and CDR2 YYEEEE. This CDR3 has 14 residues. CDR3: CASSFPSGGFGYTF. The CDR3 DNA reads as TGTGCCAGCAGCTTCCCCTCGGGAGGGTTTGGCTACACCTTC.

The chain employs TRBV28 and TRBJ1-1; possible D gene TRBD1, 5 bases. V was trimmed by 4 bases and J by 1 base, leaving 13 bases between them. CDR3 length equals 15 residues. Germline lookup yields CDR1 MDHEN and CDR2 SYDVKM. The CDR3: CASSSPSGGNTEAFF. The CDR3 nucleotides are TGTGCCAGCAGTTCACCGTCGGGGGGGAACACTGAAGCTTTCTTT.

The rearrangement links TRBV6-2 or TRBV6-3 to TRBJ1-1; 9 nucleotides align to TRBD1. The CDR3 contains 16 residues. J gave up 1 base and V 2 bases, and 5 bases lay outside the gene matches. Germline lookup yields CDR1 MNHEY and CDR2 SVGEGT. CDR3 region: CASSYGQGNSNTEAFF. CDR3 nucleotide sequence: TGTGCCAGCAGTTACGGACAGGGGAACTCGAACACTGAAGCTTTCTTT.

This clone was observed a single time. A read error may account for a junction end that differs from germline. The J gene is TRBJ2-7, the V gene TRBV15; 7 nucleotides agree with TRBD1. This CDR3 is 13 amino acids long. The germline CDR1 and CDR2 sequences are LNHNV and YYDKDF (reference sequence). CDR3 region: CATSPLRDSYLIF. The CDR3 bases are TGTGCCACCAGCCCACTAAGGGACAGCTATTTGATCTTC.

Comment on this clone: Other DNA variants within this sample encode the same CDR3. The chain employs TRBV7-8 and TRBJ2-7, with 7 bases that match TRBD1. This CDR3 contains 13 residues. Trimming removed 3 bases from V and 3 bases from J; junction bases left unmatched: 2. Looked up from germline, CDR1 is SGHVS and CDR2 is FQNEAQ. In nucleotides, the CDR3 is TGTGCCAGCAGCTTGCCAGGGGGCTACGAGCAGTACTTC. Amino acids: CASSLPGGYEQYF.

This rearrangement joins TRBV9 to TRBJ1-1; D is perhaps TRBD1 (5 bases). The CDR3 is 14 amino acids. With 3 bases removed from V and 1 base from J, the gap between germline ends came to 10 bases. CDR1 and CDR2 (germline): SGDLS, YYNGEE. The CDR3 protein is CASSGTLGNTEAFF. The CDR3, as DNA: TGTGCCAGCAGCGGGACACTGGGGAACACTGAAGCTTTCTTT.

The count of this clone is one. V usage is TRBV25-1 and J usage is TRBJ1-6; 10 nucleotides align to TRBD1. The V and J ends lost 4 bases and 10 bases, in that order; junction bases with no gene match: 7. The CDR3 runs to 15 residues. CDR1 and CDR2 (germline): MGHDK, SYGVNS. The CDR3 DNA reads as TGTGCCAGCAGTGTGGAGGGGACAGGGGACTCACCCCTCCACTTT. Translation gives CASSVEGTGDSPLHF.